This T cell receptor beta chain appears in the sequencing data of a study of cytomegalovirus exposure and HLA in healthy donors. Study observations and caveats: Later work associated approximately 17,000 TCR beta sequences with HLA alleles at 0.05 false discovery rate.

As for this clone: Antigen: not known.

The CDR3 runs to 15 residues. V trimming: 3 bases; J trimming: 1 base; junction bases outside the gene matches: 4. CDR1 and CDR2 (germline): SGHRS, YFSETQ. PCR employed 60 Vbeta and 13 Jbeta primers. The assay was immunoSEQ multiplex PCR, and TCRdb's table has in-frame clones only and misses some. The sample lists 110,000 to 150,000 clones, around 80% occurring once. The chain joins TRBV5-1 to TRBJ2-3, with 8 positions matching TRBD1. The receptor was derived from a female donor in good health and CMV-seronegative. What was sequenced was PBMCs. CDR3 sequence reads: CASSSGQGGTDTQYF. The CDR3 DNA reads as TGCGCCAGCAGCTCCGGACAGGGCGGCACAGATACGCAGTATTTT. Filled out from reference TRBV5-1 and TRBJ2-3, the complete variable domain reads KAGVTQTPRYLIKTRGQQVTLSCSPISGHRSVSWYQQTPGQGLQFLFEYFSETQRNKGNFPGRFSGRQFSNSRSEMNVSTLELGDSALYLCASSSGQGGTDTQYFGPGTRLTVL.